The present T cell receptor beta chain was sequenced within a study of Ad26.COV2.S vaccination and SARS-CoV-2 variants. Overall study: Once, or twice with 56 days between doses, Ad26.COV2.S was given intramuscularly.

The treatment was: 15 to 20 received Ad26.COV2.S at low or high dose, single or two shots; 5 received placebo; per-sample allocation not given. Samples came from day 63 after the first vaccine or placebo injection. In regard to this clone: The antigen remains undetermined.

Some clones are missing from TCRdb's copy, which holds only in-frame ones; the method was immunoSEQ multiplex PCR. The sample has about 470,000 clones, 80% to 95% seen once; the top ten hold around 4.5%. CDR3 size: 16 residues. Germline assignment: CDR1 KGHSH and CDR2 LQKENI. V was pared by 1 base and J by 1 base, with 12 bases between. Study-wide findings and caveats: Substantial breadth was reportedly displayed by spike-specific CD8+ and CD4+ T cell responses after vaccination. Vaccine recipients surpassed placebo recipients in spike-specific TCR breadth.

This clonotype was obtained from a person aged 18 to 65 who received the Ad26.COV2.S COVID-19 vaccine or a placebo. The chain is built from TRBV18 and TRBJ2-3, with TRBD2 as a possible D gene (5 bases). Specimen: peripheral blood, collected in a trial of Ad26.COV2.S vaccine versus placebo. As DNA, the CDR3 is TGTGCCAGCTCACCACGTGGCAGCGGCGGCACAGATACGCAGTATTTT. It specifies CASSPRGSGGTDTQYF.